The T cell receptor beta chain described here comes from a study of response to subunit inactivated influenza vaccine. Study-level findings and limits: New T cells are recruited in small numbers by each seasonal influenza vaccination, according to the authors' suggestion.

About this clonotype: Its antigen is not identified.

TCRdb itself ran the RT-PCR reads through MiXCR, one entry per CDR3 protein. Of a few hundred thousand distinct CDR3 sequences detected, approximately 11% appear once; the ten largest clones hold roughly 12%. The CDR3 spans 12 residues. V lost 6 bases and J lost 5, with 13 bases in between. The germline gives CDR1 DFQATT, CDR2 SNEGSKA (reference sequence). The rearrangement links TRBV20-1 to TRBJ1-2; D may be TRBD1 (6 bases). The sample was PBMCs from blood, taken roughly 47 days after vaccination. The receptor's source is a man aged 45-65 years who received an inactivated influenza vaccine. CDR3 coding DNA: TGCAGTGCGACGCAGGGGACGTATGGCTACACCTTC. Amino acid sequence: CSATQGTYGYTF.